Shown below are 26 T cell receptor beta chains from a single sample sequenced in a study of OX40 agonist ivuxolimab in advanced cancers. This table comes from immunoSEQ multiplex PCR, and its TCRdb copy is limited to in-frame clones, with some not included. The repertoire has over 100,000 clones, over 75% of them found once; the top ten carry 0.55% to 0.7%. The sample was CD4+ or CD8+ T cells sorted from blood, taken in a trial of the OX40 agonist ivuxolimab. These receptors were collected from an adult with an advanced solid tumor such as melanoma, head and neck, liver or kidney cancer.

The rearrangement uses TRBV11-2 and TRBJ2-7, with 14 nucleotides matching TRBD2. CDR1 and CDR2 (germline): SGHAT, FQNNGV. The CDR3 is 16 residues long. Trimming at V came to 0 bases and at J to 4 bases, leaving 2 bases not matched to a gene. CDR3 nucleotide sequence: TGTGCCAGCAGCTTAGATAGACTAGCGGGGGGGTACGAGCAGTACTTC. Its protein is CASSLDRLAGGYEQYF. Variable domain in full (rest from reference TRBV11-2 and TRBJ2-7): EAGVAQSPRYKIIEKRQSVAFWCNPISGHATLYWYQQILGQGPKLLIQFQNNGVVDDSQLPKDRFSAERLKGVDSTLKIQPAKLEDSAVYLCASSLDRLAGGYEQYFGPGTRLTVT.

The chain combines TRBV5-1 with TRBJ1-1; 9 bases agree with TRBD1. V lost 6 bases and J lost 2; bases outside the gene matches: 5. CDR3 length equals 14 residues. Per germline, CDR1 SGHRS and CDR2 YFSETQ. CDR3: CASTQQGANTEAFF. CDR3 DNA: TGCGCCAGCACCCAACAGGGGGCTAACACTGAAGCTTTCTTT.

The chain has TRBV27 and TRBJ2-2, with 9 bases fitting TRBD2. The CDR3 contains 16 residues. The germline V gene has CDR1 MNHEY and CDR2 SMNVEV (reference sequence). V lost 4 bases, J lost 6 bases, and 9 bases stayed unmatched. The CDR3 DNA reads TGTGCCAGCAGTTCATTCGCGGGGGGGAGAGCCGGGGAGCTGTTTTTT. This translates into CASSSFAGGRAGELFF.

The chain is built from TRBV11-3 and TRBJ2-2; possible D gene TRBD1, 5 bases. This CDR3 has 16 residues. V was clipped by 1 base and J by 1 base, with 10 bases between them. Germline CDR1 SGHNT, CDR2 YENEEA. CDR3 in amino acids: CASSLVGHRNTGELFF. The CDR3 nucleotides read TGTGCCAGCAGCTTAGTAGGACACAGGAACACCGGGGAGCTGTTTTTT.

This chain links TRBV30 with TRBJ2-2; 7 bases are a match to TRBD2. The CDR3 sequence is 14 residues long. V lost 8 bases and J lost 5; bases outside the gene matches: 11. The V gene's germline CDR1 is GTSNPN and CDR2 SVGIG (reference sequence). This CDR3 is CAINVRGSTGELFF. The CDR3 nucleotides are TGTGCCATCAACGTGCGGGGGTCTACCGGGGAGCTGTTTTTT.

The chain carries TRBV11-3 and TRBJ2-1; 7 nucleotides agree with TRBD2. This CDR3 region has 13 residues. V trimming: 5 bases; J trimming: 9 bases; junction bases outside the gene matches: 7. Per the germline V gene, CDR1 is SGHNT and CDR2 is YENEEA. The CDR3 reads CASSGGGPGEQFF. The CDR3, as DNA: TGTGCCAGCAGCGGGGGAGGGCCGGGTGAGCAGTTCTTC. The whole variable domain, remainder taken from reference TRBV11-3 and TRBJ2-1, is EAGVVQSPRYKIIEKKQPVAFWCNPISGHNTLYWYLQNLGQGPELLIRYENEEAVDDSQLPKDRFSAERLKGVDSTLKIQPAELGDSAVYLCASSGGGPGEQFFGPGTRLTVL.

The V call is TRBV18, the J call TRBJ1-4; D unclear. Deletions cut 6 bases from V and 2 bases from J, with 7 bases between. CDR1 and CDR2 (germline): KGHSH, LQKENI. The CDR3 spans 13 residues. The CDR3 reads CASSGGTNEKLFF. CDR3 bases: TGTGCCAGCTCCGGTGGGACTAATGAAAAACTGTTTTTT.

The chain couples TRBV19 to TRBJ2-5; maybe TRBD1 (6 bases). Trimming took 6 bases from V and 5 from J, leaving 16 bases between them. Germline V gene data show CDR1 as LNHDA and CDR2 as SQIVND (reference sequence). This CDR3 is built from 14 residues. The CDR3 sequence is CASRPSGGRETQYF. CDR3 DNA sequence: TGTGCCAGTAGGCCAAGTGGGGGCAGGGAGACCCAGTACTTC.

The rearrangement joins TRBV15 to TRBJ2-3; D gene uncertain. CDR3 length: 13 amino acids. V lost 5 bases to trimming and J lost 1 base, with 7 bases between them. Germline CDR1 LNHNV, CDR2 YYDKDF (reference sequence). The chain's CDR3 is CATSRTRTDTQYF. The CDR3 DNA follows: TGTGCCACCAGCCGAACGCGCACAGATACGCAGTATTTT.

The rearrangement joins TRBV6-5 to TRBJ1-6, with TRBD1 identical over 7 bases. The CDR3 is 15 residues long. V shed 8 bases and J 4 bases; nucleotides not matched to a gene: 8. CDR1 is MNHEY and CDR2 is SVGAGI in the germline V gene. CDR3: CASRTGAHYNSPLHF. CDR3 DNA: TGTGCCAGCCGAACAGGGGCGCATTATAATTCACCCCTCCACTTT.

The chain employs TRBV7-8 and TRBJ1-1; D ambiguous. Germline V CDR1 and CDR2: SGHVS, FQNEAQ. The CDR3 consists of 14 residues. V was trimmed by 5 bases and J by 3 bases, leaving 13 bases between them. The DNA of the CDR3 is TGTGCCAGCAGCACTCCCCCCGGGGACACTGAAGCTTTCTTT. Protein sequence: CASSTPPGDTEAFF. Full variable domain (missing parts from reference TRBV7-8 and TRBJ1-1): GAGVSQSPRYKVAKRGQDVALRCDPISGHVSLFWYQQALGQGPEFLTYFQNEAQLDKSGLPSDRFFAERPEGSVSTLKIQRTQQEDSAVYLCASSTPPGDTEAFFGQGTRLTVV.

The chain is built from TRBV19 and TRBJ1-2; D gene ambiguous. Germline V gives CDR1 LNHDA, CDR2 SQIVND (reference sequence). Between the trimmed V and J ends, which lost 7 bases and 3 bases, there was a span of 9 bases. CDR3 length: 12 residues. The CDR3 DNA reads TGTGCCAGTATCCACCGGGACTATGGCTACACCTTC. It translates to CASIHRDYGYTF. Variable domain in full (rest from reference TRBV19 and TRBJ1-2): DGGITQSPKYLFRKEGQNVTLSCEQNLNHDAMYWYRQDPGQGLRLIYYSQIVNDFQKGDIAEGYSVSREKKESFPLTVTSAQKNPTAFYLCASIHRDYGYTFGSGTRLTVV.

The chain combines TRBV15 with TRBJ1-4; TRBD1 is a possible D gene (6 bases). V was pared by 5 bases and J by 2 bases, with 15 bases between. The CDR3 is 16 amino acids. Germline values: CDR1 LNHNV, CDR2 YYDKDF (reference sequence). The DNA of the CDR3 is TGTGCCACCAGCCCTCGGGGGGCCGTGACTAATGAAAAACTGTTTTTT. Protein product: CATSPRGAVTNEKLFF.

This rearrangement joins TRBV6-5 to TRBJ2-2; 7 bases agree with TRBD1. Trimming cost V 6 bases and J 6 bases; bases outside gene matches: 4. Germline loops: CDR1 MNHEY, CDR2 SVGAGI. The CDR3 has 13 amino acids. CDR3 protein: CASRNRGAGELFF. CDR3 DNA sequence: TGTGCCAGCAGGAACAGGGGCGCCGGGGAGCTGTTTTTT.

This chain uses TRBV7-2 with TRBJ2-7; 11 positions agree with TRBD2. The CDR3 totals 15 residues. Germline CDR1 reads SGHTA; CDR2 reads FQGNSA. V gave up 5 bases and J gave up 2 bases; unmatched junction bases: 5. The CDR3 nucleotides read TGTGCCAGCAGCACAACTAGCGGGGGAACCTACGAGCAGTACTTC. It is translated as CASSTTSGGTYEQYF.

This chain joins TRBV4-3 and TRBJ2-7; TRBD1 agrees at 9 bases. Germline V gene lookup returns CDR1 LGHNA and CDR2 YSLEER. CDR3 size: 16 residues. With V trimmed by 0 bases and J by 6 bases, 9 bases remained unmatched. As DNA, the CDR3 is TGCGCCAGCAGCCAAGATGCCGGGACAGGGCCGGGCGAGCAGTACTTC. Encoded protein: CASSQDAGTGPGEQYF.

The CDR3 nucleotides read TGTGCCTGGAGTGTATCTCTGGGAGATGGCTACACCTTC. Protein sequence: CAWSVSLGDGYTF. The chain recombines TRBV30 with TRBJ1-2; D is uncertain. V gave up 0 bases and J gave up 6 bases, with 11 bases separating them. CDR1 and CDR2 from the germline V gene are GTSNPN and SVGIG (reference sequence). This CDR3 has 13 amino acids.

This chain connects TRBV19 to TRBJ1-6; TRBD1 is a possible D gene (6 bases). V gave up 6 bases and J gave up 7 bases, with 19 bases separating them. The CDR3 sequence is 16 residues long. The germline gives CDR1 LNHDA, CDR2 SQIVND (reference sequence). DNA for the CDR3: TGTGCCAGTAGCTCCCATTTACAGGGAGACAATTCACCCCTCCACTTT. Translating gives CASSSHLQGDNSPLHF.

J is TRBJ2-6 and V is TRBV7-2; D is uncertain. The V gene lost 1 base and the J gene lost 0 bases, with 4 bases spanning the gap. This CDR3 region has 15 residues. Germline V gives CDR1 SGHTA, CDR2 FQGNSA. CDR3 in amino acids: CASSLESSGANVLTF. CDR3 DNA sequence: TGTGCCAGCAGCTTAGAATCCTCTGGGGCCAACGTCCTGACTTTC.

The CDR3 DNA follows: TGCGCCAGCAGATCGGGATGGGGGAACACCGGGGAGCTGTTTTTT. Encoded protein: CASRSGWGNTGELFF. This chain links TRBV5-1 with TRBJ2-2; maybe TRBD2 (5 bases). There are 15 residues in the CDR3. In germline, CDR1 is SGHRS, CDR2 YFSETQ. The V gene lost 5 bases and the J gene lost 1 base, with 12 bases spanning the gap.

The chain carries TRBV7-2 and TRBJ1-1; D is unclear. This CDR3 contains 13 residues. Trimming removed 1 base at V and 7 bases at J, with 10 bases between. Germline CDR1 is SGHTA and CDR2 is FQGNSA. For the CDR3, the DNA is TGTGCCAGCAGCTTAGATTTAGCGCTTGAAGCTTTCTTT. Translating gives CASSLDLALEAFF.

This clone was observed a few times. This chain uses TRBV10-1 with TRBJ2-7, with TRBD2 matching over 12 bases. There are 14 residues in the CDR3. The V and J ends lost 7 bases and 3 bases, in that order; junction bases with no gene match: 4. Germline CDR1 and CDR2: WNHNN and SYGVQD (reference sequence). CDR3 in amino acids: CASTETSGGYEQYF. For the CDR3, the DNA is TGCGCCAGCACAGAGACTAGCGGGGGCTACGAGCAGTACTTC.

This chain links TRBV11-2 with TRBJ2-3, with 8 bases aligning to TRBD2. Germline CDR1 is SGHAT and CDR2 is FQNNGV. The CDR3 runs 17 residues. The J segment lost 0 bases and the V segment lost 3 bases, leaving 8 bases of the junction unmatched. The CDR3 DNA follows: TGTGCCAGCAGCTTGAGAAGCGGGGGCCCTAGCACAGATACGCAGTATTTT. Translated, it gives CASSLRSGGPSTDTQYF.

This rearrangement joins TRBV5-1 to TRBJ1-4; 9 bases fit TRBD1. This CDR3 contains 16 residues. V shed 4 bases, J shed 3 bases, and the junction held 7 bases outside the gene matches. The germline V gene encodes CDR1 SGHRS and CDR2 YFSETQ. The CDR3 here is CASSQGQGSPNEKLFF. CDR3 sequence (DNA): TGCGCCAGCAGCCAGGGACAGGGTTCTCCTAATGAAAAACTGTTTTTT.

The chain joins TRBV20-1 to TRBJ1-1; unclear D gene. V lost 6 bases to trimming and J lost 6 bases, with 11 bases between them. Germline V lookup: CDR1 DFQATT, CDR2 SNEGSKA (reference sequence). The CDR3 loop spans 11 amino acids. This CDR3 is CSAEYYPEAFF. DNA for the CDR3: TGCAGTGCCGAATACTACCCTGAAGCTTTCTTT.

V gene TRBV6-1 combines with J gene TRBJ1-1, with TRBD1 matching over 8 bases. Unmatched junction bases numbered 6, after V lost 4 bases and J lost 5 bases. CDR3 size: 14 residues. Germline loops: CDR1 MNHNS, CDR2 SASEGT. The CDR3 bases are TGTGCCAGCAGTGGCCAGACAGGGGAAACTGAAGCTTTCTTT. Amino acid sequence: CASSGQTGETEAFF.